The TCR beta chain described here comes from a study of T cells after somatic rescue of genetic block. Using immunoSEQ multiplex PCR, the repertoire was profiled, and TCRdb retains in-frame clones only, with some absent. The sample holds approximately 65,000 clones; less than 95% are singletons and the top ten take about 3%. Germline CDR1 MNHNY, CDR2 SVGAGI (reference sequence). V lost 8 bases and J lost 8, with 21 bases in between. This CDR3 is built from 14 residues. The chain links TRBV6-6 to TRBJ1-1; a possible D gene is TRBD1 (6 bases). The sequence came from a man aged 35 to 55. Specimen: peripheral blood mononuclear cells (PBMCs). CDR3 nucleotide sequence: TGTGCCAGCCCCCCAGAGGGTTGGGGGGGCGAAGCTTTCTTT. This translates into CASPPEGWGGEAFF.